This record looks at one T cell receptor beta chain sequence and its context. As yet, its antigen is unknown. Profiled with immunoSEQ multiplex PCR; TCRdb holds only in-frame clones, not every one. The sample has fewer than 200,000 clones, about 85% seen once. These data originate in a study of cytomegalovirus exposure and HLA in healthy donors. General study points: A subsequent analysis found that TCR clusters from the first cohort also tended to co-occur in the 120 or so validation repertoires, with about 94% of cluster scores above 0. While the bulk of TCR sequences proved rare, some public TCRs turned up in many donors.

The germline V and J ends were trimmed by 7 bases and 5 bases, with 20 bases remaining between them. Germline-derived CDR1 and CDR2 are SEHNR and FQNEAQ (reference sequence). The CDR3 length is 15 residues. V and J are TRBV7-9 and TRBJ1-1; D possibly corresponds to TRBD1 (5 bases). This receptor was taken from a man aged 18 to 30 in good health and CMV-seropositive. Sequenced input: PBMCs. CDR3 loop: CASTSGRFRETEAFF. CDR3 bases: TGTGCCAGCACCTCGGGCAGGTTCAGGGAAACTGAAGCTTTCTTT.